The next 17 T cell receptor beta chains were all read from a single sample in a study of radiotherapy plus CTLA-4 blockade in lung cancer. Profiled with immunoSEQ multiplex PCR; TCRdb holds only in-frame clones, not every one. Counted here are tens of thousands of clones, over 60% occurring once; the ten biggest clones make up approximately 10%. The source was peripheral blood, collected from a patient treated with radiotherapy plus ipilimumab. The source is a human donor with non-small cell lung cancer who had stable disease on radiotherapy plus ipilimumab.

The chain is built from TRBV2 and TRBJ1-2; 8 bases fit TRBD1. Germline CDR1 reads SNHLY; CDR2 reads FYNNEI. J gave up 6 bases and V 4 bases, and 4 bases lay outside the gene matches. The CDR3 sequence is 13 residues long. The CDR3 sequence is CASSGWTGNGYTF. CDR3 in DNA: TGTGCCAGCAGTGGATGGACAGGGAATGGCTACACCTTC.

This clone has just a few counts. This sequence joins TRBV27 and TRBJ1-2, with 8 bases matching TRBD1. With V trimmed by 6 bases and J by 7 bases, 7 bases remained unmatched. The length of the CDR3 is 13 residues. Germline CDR1 is MNHEY and CDR2 is SMNVEV (reference sequence). The CDR3: CASRPDRAGGYTF. The CDR3 DNA follows: TGTGCCAGCAGACCGGACAGGGCTGGTGGCTACACCTTC.

The chain recombines TRBV2 with TRBJ2-2, with TRBD2 matching 10 bases. Germline V gives CDR1 SNHLY, CDR2 FYNNEI. The CDR3 is made up of 17 amino acids. Germline trimming cut 8 bases from V and 4 bases from J; bases unmatched to any gene: 13. CDR3 in amino acids: CASRALSGGPGTGELFF. CDR3 in DNA: TGTGCCAGCCGGGCCCTTAGCGGGGGGCCAGGCACCGGGGAGCTGTTTTTT.

The chain has TRBV27 and TRBJ2-1, with a tentative D call TRBD2 (5 bases). This CDR3 has 16 amino acids. CDR1 and CDR2 from the germline V gene are MNHEY and SMNVEV (reference sequence). Trimming stripped 3 bases from V and 0 bases from J, with 12 bases between. In nucleotides, the CDR3 is TGTGCCAGCAGTTTCCCGGGGTGGAGCTCCTACAATGAGCAGTTCTTC. Residues: CASSFPGWSSYNEQFF.

The V call is TRBV5-8, the J call TRBJ2-3; D is ambiguous. CDR3 length equals 16 residues. V gave up 0 bases and J gave up 5 bases, with 16 bases separating them. Germline-derived CDR1 and CDR2 are SGHTS and YDEGEE. The CDR3 region is CASSLGLRQLEDTQYF. As DNA, the CDR3 is TGTGCCAGCAGCTTGGGGCTCAGGCAGCTTGAAGATACGCAGTATTTT. Using reference TRBV5-8 and TRBJ2-3 for the parts outside the CDR3, the full variable domain is EAGVTQSPTHLIKTRGQQATLRCSPISGHTSVYWYQQALGLGLQFLLWYDEGEERNRGNFPPRFSGRQFPNYSSELNVNALELEDSALYLCASSLGLRQLEDTQYFGPGTRLTVL.

This chain links TRBV11-3 with TRBJ2-5; 8 nucleotides match TRBD1. There are 15 residues in the CDR3. V gave up 5 bases and J gave up 1 base; unmatched junction bases: 6. Germline V CDR1 and CDR2: SGHNT, YENEEA. CDR3 amino acids: CASSRRQGSQETQYF. The CDR3, as DNA: TGTGCCAGCAGCCGCCGACAGGGGAGCCAAGAGACCCAGTACTTC.

The rearrangement uses TRBV27 and TRBJ2-1; 7 bases are shared with TRBD2. The length of the CDR3 is 16 residues. CDR1 and CDR2 (germline): MNHEY, SMNVEV (reference sequence). The V and J ends lost 10 bases and 6 bases, in that order; junction bases with no gene match: 18. The CDR3 sequence is CATTPGRGYMANEQFF. Written as DNA, the CDR3 is TGTGCCACAACCCCAGGGAGGGGCTATATGGCCAATGAGCAGTTCTTC.

The chain carries TRBV27 and TRBJ2-7, with D possibly TRBD2 on 5 matching bases. The CDR3 has 15 residues. CDR1 and CDR2 from the germline V gene are MNHEY and SMNVEV (reference sequence). The V end lost 1 base, the J end lost 3 bases, and 13 bases lay between the germline ends. CDR3 DNA: TGTGCCAGCAGTTTATTTGAGGGTTCCGACTACGAGCAGTACTTC. Translation: CASSLFEGSDYEQYF.

This clone has a handful of counts. This chain links TRBV27 with TRBJ2-3; the match to TRBD1 covers 10 bases. CDR1 and CDR2 from the germline V gene are MNHEY and SMNVEV (reference sequence). After removal of 6 bases from V and 5 bases from J, the junction contained 5 bases not matched to a gene. The CDR3 consists of 14 residues. The CDR3 coding sequence is TGTGCCAGCAGGCGACAGGGGGCGAAAGATACGCAGTATTTT. This sequence encodes CASRRQGAKDTQYF.

The rearrangement links TRBV13 to TRBJ1-2, with D maybe TRBD1 (5 bases). This CDR3 has 12 amino acids. The V and J ends lost 5 bases and 3 bases respectively, with 7 bases between them. CDR1 and CDR2 (germline): PRHDT, FYEKMQ (reference sequence). The chain's CDR3 is CASSPTDYGYTF. The CDR3 coding sequence is TGTGCCAGCAGCCCGACAGACTATGGCTACACCTTC.

About this clone: A read error may produce the germline difference seen at one junction end. The gene calls are TRBV2 and TRBJ1-2, with D tentatively TRBD1 (5 bases). The CDR3 extends over 12 amino acids. Germline CDR1 SNHLY, CDR2 FYNNEI. The CDR3 DNA reads as TGTGCCAGCAGGGACATGGTCTATGGCCACACCTTC. Encoded protein: CASRDMVYGHTF.

In its sample, this clone was seen a few times. The V gene is TRBV19, the J gene TRBJ2-1; 9 bases match TRBD2. The CDR3 contains 16 residues. Germline loops: CDR1 LNHDA, CDR2 SQIVND (reference sequence). V dropped 6 bases and J dropped 9; count of bases not matched to a gene: 15. DNA for the CDR3: TGTGCCAGTAGGTGGGGAGTCGCAGCGGGGGGTGGTGAGCAGTTCTTC. This codes for CASRWGVAAGGGEQFF.

The genes are TRBV6-1 and TRBJ1-5; unclear D gene. The CDR3 loop spans 16 amino acids. V was trimmed by 4 bases and J by 1 base, leaving 14 bases between them. Germline CDR1 reads MNHNS; CDR2 reads SASEGT. CDR3 region: CASSVSGGKSNQPQHF. DNA of the CDR3: TGTGCCAGCAGTGTTTCGGGTGGAAAAAGCAATCAGCCCCAGCATTTT.

The J gene is TRBJ1-3, the V gene TRBV5-1; maybe TRBD1 (6 bases). CDR1 and CDR2 (germline): SGHRS, YFSETQ. Trimming pared 2 bases from V and 2 bases from J, leaving 14 bases between. This CDR3 spans 16 amino acids. This CDR3 reads CASSFSGGRTGNTIYF. In nucleotides, the CDR3 is TGCGCCAGCAGCTTTTCTGGGGGCCGAACTGGAAACACCATATATTTT. The whole variable domain, remainder taken from reference TRBV5-1 and TRBJ1-3, is KAGVTQTPRYLIKTRGQQVTLSCSPISGHRSVSWYQQTPGQGLQFLFEYFSETQRNKGNFPGRFSGRQFSNSRSEMNVSTLELGDSALYLCASSFSGGRTGNTIYFGEGSWLTVV.

This clone was seen just once. The chain links TRBV5-4 to TRBJ1-4; 8 nucleotides agree with TRBD1. This CDR3 comprises 16 residues. Germline-derived CDR1 and CDR2 are SGHNT and YYREEE (reference sequence). Trimming took 2 bases from V and 8 from J; bases not matched to a gene: 11. The CDR3 sequence is CASSLGAGGSGEKLFF. The CDR3 DNA sequence: TGTGCCAGCAGCTTAGGGGCAGGGGGCTCGGGCGAAAAACTGTTTTTT.

V usage is TRBV27 and J usage is TRBJ2-5; TRBD1 might be the D (8 bases). Trimming stripped 6 bases from V and 4 bases from J, with 15 bases between. Germline V gene lookup returns CDR1 MNHEY and CDR2 SMNVEV (reference sequence). This CDR3 contains 14 residues. CDR3 amino acids: CASSWTGRGETQYF. CDR3 coding DNA: TGTGCCAGCAGCTGGACAGGGAGGGGAGAGACCCAGTACTTC.

The chain recombines TRBV10-3 with TRBJ1-3; D possibly corresponds to TRBD1 (6 bases). This CDR3 contains 15 residues. CDR1 is ENHRY, CDR2 SYGVKD, per germline. V lost 6 bases and J lost 4, with 16 bases in between. Written as DNA, the CDR3 is TGTGCCATCAGACTAACCCCAGACAGGGGAAACACCATATATTTT. It yields the protein CAIRLTPDRGNTIYF.